This T cell receptor beta chain was captured in a study of Tregs in tolerant kidney transplant recipients. About this clone: Its antigen is as yet unknown.

Assay: immunoSEQ multiplex PCR; the TCRdb copy retains only in-frame clones and omits some. This sample has tens of thousands of clones; over 85% occur once, and the top ten carry around 1.6%. Recipients received nonmyeloablative bone marrow transplants from related graft donors, with transient mixed chimerism. CD4+CD25+CD127- Tregs, CD4+CD25- non-Tregs, CD4 and CD8 cells were sorted. Study-wide results and caveats: Antigen-driven expansion was suggested because donor-specific Tregs expanded more than all Tregs in tolerant patients. This study did not directly address biological reproducibility.

CDR3 length equals 12 residues. Germline V CDR1 and CDR2: MNHNS, SASEGT. Trimming removed 5 bases from V and 7 bases from J, with 11 bases in between. The sequence came from a human patient who received a combined kidney and bone marrow transplant. Certain T cells may be donor cells from the graft. The chain couples TRBV6-1 to TRBJ1-1; perhaps TRBD1 as D (5 bases). Source: CD4+ T cells from blood (PBMCs), taken 12 months after the transplant. CDR3 bases: TGTGCCAGCAGTAATCTCGGGGGTGAAGCTTTCTTT. This codes for CASSNLGGEAFF.